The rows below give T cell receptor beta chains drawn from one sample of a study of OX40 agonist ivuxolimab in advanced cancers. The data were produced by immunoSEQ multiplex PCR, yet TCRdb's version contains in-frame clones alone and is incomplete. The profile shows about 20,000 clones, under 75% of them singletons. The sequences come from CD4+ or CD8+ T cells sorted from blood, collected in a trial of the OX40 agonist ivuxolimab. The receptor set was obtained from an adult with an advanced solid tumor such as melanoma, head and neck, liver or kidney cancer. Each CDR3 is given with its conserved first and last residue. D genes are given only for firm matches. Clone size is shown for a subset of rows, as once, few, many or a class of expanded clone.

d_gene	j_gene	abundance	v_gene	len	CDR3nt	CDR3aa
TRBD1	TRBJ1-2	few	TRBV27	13	TGTGCCAGCAGTTTATGGAACAGGGGGGGCTACACCTTC	CASSLWNRGGYTF
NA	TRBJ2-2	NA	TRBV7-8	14	TGTGCCAGCAGCTTAATGGAGAACACCGGGGAGCTGTTTTTT	CASSLMENTGELFF
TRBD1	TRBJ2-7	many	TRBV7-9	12	TGTGCCAGCAGCTTATTACAGGGGGAGCAGTACTTC	CASSLLQGEQYF
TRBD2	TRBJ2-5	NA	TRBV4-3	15	TGCGCCAGCAGCCAAGATGACAGCGGGGGAAAGACCCAGTACTTC	CASSQDDSGGKTQYF
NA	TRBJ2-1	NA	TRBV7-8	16	TGTGCCAGCAGCTTAGCCCCAGGTATCTCCTACAATGAGCAGTTCTTC	CASSLAPGISYNEQFF
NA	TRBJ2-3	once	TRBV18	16	TGTGCCAGCTCACCACCGAACTACGGGAGCACAGATACGCAGTATTTT	CASSPPNYGSTDTQYF
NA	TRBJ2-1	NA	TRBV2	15	TGTGCCAGCAGTGAAGGCGGGGGCACTGACAATGAGCAGTTCTTC	CASSEGGGTDNEQFF
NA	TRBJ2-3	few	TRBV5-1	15	TGCGCCAGCAGCTTGGAAAGGACAAGCACAGATACGCAGTATTTT	CASSLERTSTDTQYF
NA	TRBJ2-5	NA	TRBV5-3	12	TGTGCCAGAAGCCCGGACCAAGAGACCCAGTACTTC	CARSPDQETQYF
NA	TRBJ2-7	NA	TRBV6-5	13	TGTGCCAGCACCCCAGGGCTTGGCTACGAGCAGTACTTC	CASTPGLGYEQYF
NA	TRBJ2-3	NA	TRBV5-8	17	TGTGCCAGCCGCCGGCGGAGATCCGAGGTCGGCACAGATACGCAGTATTTT	CASRRRRSEVGTDTQYF
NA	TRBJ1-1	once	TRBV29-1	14	TGCAGCGTTGTCCCTCTTGGCAGGGCAGGTGAAGCTTTCTTT	CSVVPLGRAGEAFF
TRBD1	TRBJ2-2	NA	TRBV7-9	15	TGTGCCAGCAGCCCGGGACAGGGTACGTCCGGGGAGCTGTTTTTT	CASSPGQGTSGELFF
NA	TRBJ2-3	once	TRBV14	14	TGTGCCAGCAGTGGACAGACGAGCACAGATACGCAGTATTTT	CASSGQTSTDTQYF
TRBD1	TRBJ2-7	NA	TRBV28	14	TGTGCCAGCAGTCGCGGACAGGGTTCGGCCGAGCAGTACTTC	CASSRGQGSAEQYF
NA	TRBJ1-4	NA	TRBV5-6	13	TGTGCCAGCAGCTTGGTAGGGAACGAAAAACTGTTTTTT	CASSLVGNEKLFF
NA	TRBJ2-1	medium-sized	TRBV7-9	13	TGTGCCAGCAGCTTAGTAGGCGGGGCTGAGCAGTTCTTC	CASSLVGGAEQFF
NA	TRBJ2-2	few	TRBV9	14	TGTGCCAGCAGCGATGGACCTAACACCGGGGAGCTGTTTTTT	CASSDGPNTGELFF
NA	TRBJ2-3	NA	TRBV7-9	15	TGTGCCAGCAGCCTTGACAGGAAACTCACAGATACGCAGTATTTT	CASSLDRKLTDTQYF
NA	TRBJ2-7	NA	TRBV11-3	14	TGTGCCAGCAGCTCCCTGGGGGGTACCCACGAGCAGTACTTC	CASSSLGGTHEQYF
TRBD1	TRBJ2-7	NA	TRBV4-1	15	TGCGCCAGCAGCCAAGGACAGGGGACCTACTACGAGCAGTACTTC	CASSQGQGTYYEQYF
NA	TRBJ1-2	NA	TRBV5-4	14	TGTGCCAGCAGCTTGTTGGTGGTCCCCTATGGCTACACCTTC	CASSLLVVPYGYTF
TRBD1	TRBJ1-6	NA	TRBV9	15	TGTGCCAGCAGCTCTTCAGGACAGGGGAATTCACCCCTCCACTTT	CASSSSGQGNSPLHF
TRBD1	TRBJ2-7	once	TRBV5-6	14	TGTGCCAGCAGCTCACAGGGGGCCGTCTACGAGCAGTACTTC	CASSSQGAVYEQYF
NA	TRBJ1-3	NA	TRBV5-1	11	TGCGCCAGCACCTCTGGAAACACCATATATTTT	CASTSGNTIYF
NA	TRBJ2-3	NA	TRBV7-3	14	TGTGCCAGCAGCCCCCAGAGCAGCACAGATACGCAGTATTTT	CASSPQSSTDTQYF
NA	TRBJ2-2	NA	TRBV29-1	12	TGCAGCGTTATTCCTAACACCGGGGAGCTGTTTTTT	CSVIPNTGELFF
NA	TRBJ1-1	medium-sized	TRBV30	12	TGTGCCTGGAGTGCTGGGCCAGTTGAAGCTTTCTTT	CAWSAGPVEAFF
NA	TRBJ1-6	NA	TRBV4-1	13	TGCGCCAGCAGCCAGGCAGGGAATTCACCCCTCCACTTT	CASSQAGNSPLHF
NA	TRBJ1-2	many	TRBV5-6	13	TGTGCCAGCAGCTCGCCCGGGGCGTGGGGCTACACCTTC	CASSSPGAWGYTF
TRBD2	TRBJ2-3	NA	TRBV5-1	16	TGCGCCAGCAGCTTGGAGGTAGCGGGGGAGACAGATACGCAGTATTTT	CASSLEVAGETDTQYF
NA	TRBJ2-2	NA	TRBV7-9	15	TGTGCCAGCGGGAACCAGGGGCGAGGCACCGGGGAGCTGTTTTTT	CASGNQGRGTGELFF
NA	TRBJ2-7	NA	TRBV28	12	TGTGCCAGCAGTTCGAGCTCCTACGAGCAGTACTTC	CASSSSSYEQYF
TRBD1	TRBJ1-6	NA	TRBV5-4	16	TGTGCCAGCAGTACCGCCGGGACAGTTGCCAATTCACCCCTCCACTTT	CASSTAGTVANSPLHF
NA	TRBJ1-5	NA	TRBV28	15	TGTGCCAGCAGTTTGCGGGGGCTAGCCAATCAGCCCCAGCATTTT	CASSLRGLANQPQHF
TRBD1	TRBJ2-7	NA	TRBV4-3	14	TGCGCCAGCAGCCCCCGGACAGGGCCCTACGAGCAGTACTTC	CASSPRTGPYEQYF
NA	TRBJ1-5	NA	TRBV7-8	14	TGTGCCAGCACCGAGGATTTAAGCAATCAGCCCCAGCATTTT	CASTEDLSNQPQHF
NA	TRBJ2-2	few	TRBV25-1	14	TGTGCCAGCAGTGAATCAAGGGGCGCCGGGGAGCTGTTTTTT	CASSESRGAGELFF
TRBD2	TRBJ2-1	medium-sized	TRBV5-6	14	TGTGCCAGCCAGACTAGCGTGCCCTACAATGAGCAGTTCTTC	CASQTSVPYNEQFF
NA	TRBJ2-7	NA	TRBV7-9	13	TGTGCCAGCAGCTTCCGTCCACAGGACGAGCAGTACTTC	CASSFRPQDEQYF
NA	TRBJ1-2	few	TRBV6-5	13	TGTGCCAGCAGTTACGGGCAGAGGAATGGCTACACCTTC	CASSYGQRNGYTF
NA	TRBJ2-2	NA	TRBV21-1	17	TGTGCCAGCAGCAAAGTAGTGCAGGGGTGGGAGACCGGGGAGCTGTTTTTT	CASSKVVQGWETGELFF
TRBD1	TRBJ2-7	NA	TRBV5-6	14	TGTGCCAGCAGCCGCCCCACAGGGGACTACGAGCAGTACTTC	CASSRPTGDYEQYF
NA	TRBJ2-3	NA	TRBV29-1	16	TGCAGCGTATCCGGGAACATCCTAACGGGTACAGATACGCAGTATTTT	CSVSGNILTGTDTQYF